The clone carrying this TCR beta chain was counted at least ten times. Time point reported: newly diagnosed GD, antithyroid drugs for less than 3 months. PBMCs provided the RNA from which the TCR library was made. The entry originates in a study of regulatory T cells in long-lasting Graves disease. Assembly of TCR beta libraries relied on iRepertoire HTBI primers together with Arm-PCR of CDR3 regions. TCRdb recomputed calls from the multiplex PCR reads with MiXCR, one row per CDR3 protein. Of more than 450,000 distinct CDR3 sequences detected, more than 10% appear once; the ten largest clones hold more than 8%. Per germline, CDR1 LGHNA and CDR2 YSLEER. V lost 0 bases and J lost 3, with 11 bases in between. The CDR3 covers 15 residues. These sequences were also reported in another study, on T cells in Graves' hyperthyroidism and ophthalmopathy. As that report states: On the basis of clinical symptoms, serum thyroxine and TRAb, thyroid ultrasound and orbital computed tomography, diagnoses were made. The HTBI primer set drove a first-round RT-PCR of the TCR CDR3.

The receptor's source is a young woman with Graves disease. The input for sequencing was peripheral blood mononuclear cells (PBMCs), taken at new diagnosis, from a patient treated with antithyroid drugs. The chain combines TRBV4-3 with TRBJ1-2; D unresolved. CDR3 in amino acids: CASSQDLRGDYGYTF. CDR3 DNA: TGCGCCAGCAGCCAAGATCTTCGGGGTGACTATGGCTACACCTTC.